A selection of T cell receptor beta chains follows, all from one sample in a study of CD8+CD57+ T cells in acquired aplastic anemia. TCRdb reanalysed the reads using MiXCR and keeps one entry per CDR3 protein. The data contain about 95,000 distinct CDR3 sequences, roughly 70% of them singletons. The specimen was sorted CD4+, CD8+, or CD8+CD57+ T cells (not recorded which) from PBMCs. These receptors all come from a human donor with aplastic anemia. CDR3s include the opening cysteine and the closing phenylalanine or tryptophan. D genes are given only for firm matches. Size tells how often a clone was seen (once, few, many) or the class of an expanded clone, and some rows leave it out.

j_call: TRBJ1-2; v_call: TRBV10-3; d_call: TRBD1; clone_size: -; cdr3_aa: CAISETPGQGRNYGYTF; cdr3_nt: TGTGCCATCAGTGAGACGCCGGGACAGGGACGAAACTATGGCTACACCTTC
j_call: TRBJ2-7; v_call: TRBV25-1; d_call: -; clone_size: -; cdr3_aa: CASSFKVGGLYEQYF; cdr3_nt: TGTGCCAGCAGTTTTAAGGTGGGCGGGCTCTACGAGCAGTACTTC
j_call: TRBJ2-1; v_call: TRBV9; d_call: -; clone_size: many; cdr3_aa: CASSPSGTLNEQFF; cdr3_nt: TGTGCCAGCAGCCCTTCCGGGACCCTCAATGAGCAGTTCTTC
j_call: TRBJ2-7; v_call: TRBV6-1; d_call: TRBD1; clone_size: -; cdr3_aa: CASSGHRGTYEQYF; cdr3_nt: TGTGCCAGCAGTGGACACAGGGGGACCTACGAGCAGTACTTC
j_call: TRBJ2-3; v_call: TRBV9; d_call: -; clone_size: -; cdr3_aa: CASSFSLTQYF; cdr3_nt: TGTGCCAGCAGCTTTTCTCTTACGCAGTATTTT
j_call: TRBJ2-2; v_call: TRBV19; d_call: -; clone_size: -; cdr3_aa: CASSIGGNTGELFF; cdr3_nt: TGTGCCAGTAGTATCGGGGGAAACACCGGGGAGCTGTTTTTT
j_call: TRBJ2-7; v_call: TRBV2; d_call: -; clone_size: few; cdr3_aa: CASKVSRAHEQYF; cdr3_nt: TGTGCCAGCAAGGTCTCCCGAGCCCACGAGCAGTACTTC
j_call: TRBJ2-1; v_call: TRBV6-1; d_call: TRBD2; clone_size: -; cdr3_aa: CASAHLAGDNNEQFF; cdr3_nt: TGTGCCAGCGCCCACCTAGCGGGAGATAACAATGAGCAGTTCTTC
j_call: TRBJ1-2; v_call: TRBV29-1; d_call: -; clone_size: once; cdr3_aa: CSVDRDGYTF; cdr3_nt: TGCAGCGTTGACAGGGATGGCTACACCTTC
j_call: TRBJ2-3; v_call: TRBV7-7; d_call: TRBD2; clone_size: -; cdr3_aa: CASSLGLAGTSDTQYF; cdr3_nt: TGTGCCAGCAGCTTAGGACTAGCGGGGACATCAGATACGCAGTATTTT